These 3 T cell receptor beta chains originate from one sample sequenced in a study of tumor and adjacent non-tumor tissue in lung cancer. The template was RNA from unsorted bulk tissue. A modified ARM-PCR protocol with three rounds of nested PCR amplified TCRbeta. TCRdb reprocessed the multiplex PCR reads via MiXCR and lists one record per CDR3 protein. The sample shows more than 90,000 distinct CDR3 sequences, 67% of them seen only once. Sequenced material: lung tumor tissue. The receptor set was obtained from a man aged 55 to 70 with non-small cell lung cancer.

With respect to this clonotype: One end of the junction varies from germline; a read error may be responsible. The chain has TRBV4-3 and TRBJ2-5; 10 bases align to TRBD2. Germline V gene lookup returns CDR1 LGHNA and CDR2 YSLEER. This CDR3 is 18 amino acids long. CDR3 sequence (DNA): TGCGCCAGCAGCCAAGATATGAGTGGGACTAGCGCAGAAGAGACCCAATACTTC. Protein product: CASSQDMSGTSAEETQYF.

This chain joins TRBV29-1 and TRBJ2-1; 10 bases match TRBD2. V dropped 7 bases and J dropped 13; count of bases not matched to a gene: 16. The germline CDR1 and CDR2 sequences are SQVTM and ANQGSEA. This CDR3 has 14 amino acids. This chain's CDR3 is CSARLAGSYNQQFF. CDR3 in DNA: TGCAGCGCTCGACTAGCGGGTTCCTACAATCAACAGTTCTTC.

With regard to this clonotype: One end of the junction is discordant with germline, which a read error may explain. V gene TRBV4-2 combines with J gene TRBJ2-7; 7 bases are a match to TRBD1. Looked up from germline, CDR1 is LGHNA and CDR2 is YNFKEQ. The length of the CDR3 is 16 residues. DNA for the CDR3: TGTGCCAGCAGCCGAGATCAGGGGGTTAACTTCTACGAGCAATACTTC. Its protein product is CASSRDQGVNFYEQYF.